The sample holds one count of the clone carrying this T cell receptor beta chain. This entry comes from a study of technical replicates of blood from a handful of donors. Here immunoSEQ multiplex PCR was the method, and the copy in TCRdb shows in-frame clones only, minus some. The data hold fewer than 90,000 clones, with around 94% observed a single time. CDR1 MNHEY and CDR2 SMNVEV come from the germline V gene (reference sequence). V lost 4 bases to trimming and J lost 4 bases, with 13 bases between them. The CDR3 spans 14 residues. The chain is built from TRBV27 and TRBJ1-1; perhaps TRBD1 as D (5 bases). The receptor comes from a human donor in good health. The sample was T cells isolated from PBMCs. CDR3 protein: CASSSRVMSTEAFF. The CDR3 nucleotides are TGTGCCAGCAGTTCCAGGGTGATGAGCACTGAAGCTTTCTTT.